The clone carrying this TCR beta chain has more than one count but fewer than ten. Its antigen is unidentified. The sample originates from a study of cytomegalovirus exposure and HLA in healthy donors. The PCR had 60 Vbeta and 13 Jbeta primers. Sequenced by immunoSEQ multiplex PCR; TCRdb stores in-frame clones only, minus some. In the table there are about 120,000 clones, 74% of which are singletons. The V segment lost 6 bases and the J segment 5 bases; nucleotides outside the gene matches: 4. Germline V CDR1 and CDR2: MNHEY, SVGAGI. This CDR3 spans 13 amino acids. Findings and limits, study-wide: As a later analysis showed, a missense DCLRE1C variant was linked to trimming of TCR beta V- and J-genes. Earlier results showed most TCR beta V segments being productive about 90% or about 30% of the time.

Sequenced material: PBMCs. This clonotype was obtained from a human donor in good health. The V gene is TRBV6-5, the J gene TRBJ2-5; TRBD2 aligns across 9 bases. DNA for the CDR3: TGTGCCAGCAGCCTGACTAGCGGTGAGACCCAGTACTTC. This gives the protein CASSLTSGETQYF.